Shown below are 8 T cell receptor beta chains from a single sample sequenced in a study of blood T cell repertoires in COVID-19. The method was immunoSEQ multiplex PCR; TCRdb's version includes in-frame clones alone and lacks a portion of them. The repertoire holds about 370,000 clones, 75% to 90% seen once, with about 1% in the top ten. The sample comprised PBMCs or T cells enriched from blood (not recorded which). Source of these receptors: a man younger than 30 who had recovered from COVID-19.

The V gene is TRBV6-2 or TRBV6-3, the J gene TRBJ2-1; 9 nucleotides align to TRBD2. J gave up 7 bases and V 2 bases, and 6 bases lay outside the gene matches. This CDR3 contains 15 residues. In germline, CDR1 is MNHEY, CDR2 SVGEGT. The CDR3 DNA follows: TGTGCCAGCAGTTACGACAGTAGCGGGGGAAATGAGCAGTTCTTC. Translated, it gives CASSYDSSGGNEQFF.

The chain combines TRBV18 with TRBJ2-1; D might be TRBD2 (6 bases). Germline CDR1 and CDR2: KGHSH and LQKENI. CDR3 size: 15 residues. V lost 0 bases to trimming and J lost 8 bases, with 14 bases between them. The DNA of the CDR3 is TGTGCCAGCTCACCACCCTCCCACGGGGGTGATGAGCAGTTCTTC. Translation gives CASSPPSHGGDEQFF.

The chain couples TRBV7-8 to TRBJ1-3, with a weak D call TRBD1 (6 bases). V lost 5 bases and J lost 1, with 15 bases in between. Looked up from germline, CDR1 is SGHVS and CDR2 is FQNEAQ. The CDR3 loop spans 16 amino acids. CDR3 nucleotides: TGTGCCAGCAGCCCGGGGGCGGGGGTATCTGGAAACACCATATATTTT. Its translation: CASSPGAGVSGNTIYF.

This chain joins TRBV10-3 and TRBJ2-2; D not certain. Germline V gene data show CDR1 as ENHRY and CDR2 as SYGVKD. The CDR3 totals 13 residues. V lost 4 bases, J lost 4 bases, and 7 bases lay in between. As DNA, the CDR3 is TGTGCCATCAGTGGACAAAGCACCGGGGAGCTGTTTTTT. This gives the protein CAISGQSTGELFF.

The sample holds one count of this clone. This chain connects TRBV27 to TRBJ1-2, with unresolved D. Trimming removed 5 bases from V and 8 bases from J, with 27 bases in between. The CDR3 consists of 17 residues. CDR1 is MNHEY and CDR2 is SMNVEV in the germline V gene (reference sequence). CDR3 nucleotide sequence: TGTGCCAGCAGTAAACTTCAAGAGGGTGGAAGGGTGGACGGCTACACCTTC. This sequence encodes CASSKLQEGGRVDGYTF.

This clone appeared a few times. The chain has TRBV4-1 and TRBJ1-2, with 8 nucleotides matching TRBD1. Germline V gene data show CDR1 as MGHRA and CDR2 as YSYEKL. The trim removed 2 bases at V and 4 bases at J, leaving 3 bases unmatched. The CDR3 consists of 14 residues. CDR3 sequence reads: CASSQYDRGYGYTF. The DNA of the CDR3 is TGCGCCAGCAGCCAATACGACAGGGGCTATGGCTACACCTTC.

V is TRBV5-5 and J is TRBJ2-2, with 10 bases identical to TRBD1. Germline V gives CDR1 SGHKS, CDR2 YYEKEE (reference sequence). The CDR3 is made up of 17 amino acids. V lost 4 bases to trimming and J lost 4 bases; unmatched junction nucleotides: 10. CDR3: CASSLRQGALGTGELFF. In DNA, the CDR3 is TGTGCCAGCAGCCTAAGACAGGGGGCTTTGGGCACCGGGGAGCTGTTTTTT. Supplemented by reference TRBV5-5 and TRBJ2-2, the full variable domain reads DAGVTQSPTHLIKTRGQQVTLRCSPISGHKSVSWYQQVLGQGPQFIFQYYEKEERGRGNFPDRFSARQFPNYSSELNVNALLLGDSALYLCASSLRQGALGTGELFFGEGSRLTVL.

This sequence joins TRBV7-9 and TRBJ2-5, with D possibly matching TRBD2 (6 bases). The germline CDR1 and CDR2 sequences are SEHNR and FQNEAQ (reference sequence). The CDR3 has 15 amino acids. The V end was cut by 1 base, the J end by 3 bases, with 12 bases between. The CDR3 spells CASSLESWREETQYF. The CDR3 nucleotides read TGTGCCAGCAGCTTAGAAAGTTGGAGGGAAGAGACCCAGTACTTC.